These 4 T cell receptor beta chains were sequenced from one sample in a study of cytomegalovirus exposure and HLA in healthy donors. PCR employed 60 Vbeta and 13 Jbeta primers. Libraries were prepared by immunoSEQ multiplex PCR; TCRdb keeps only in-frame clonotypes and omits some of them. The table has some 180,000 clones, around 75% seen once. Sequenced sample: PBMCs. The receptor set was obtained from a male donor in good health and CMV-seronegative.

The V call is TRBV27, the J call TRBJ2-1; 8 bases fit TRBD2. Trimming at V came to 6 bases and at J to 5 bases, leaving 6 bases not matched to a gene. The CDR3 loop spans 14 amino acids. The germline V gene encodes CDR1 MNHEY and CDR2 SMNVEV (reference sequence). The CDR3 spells CASRVAGPDNEQFF. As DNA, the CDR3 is TGTGCCAGCAGGGTAGCGGGGCCAGACAATGAGCAGTTCTTC.

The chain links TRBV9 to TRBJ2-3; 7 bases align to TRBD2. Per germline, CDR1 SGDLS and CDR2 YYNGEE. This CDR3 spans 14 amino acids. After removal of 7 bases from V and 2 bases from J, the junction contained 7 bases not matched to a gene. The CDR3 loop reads CASGGGTLTDTQYF. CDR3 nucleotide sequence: TGTGCCAGCGGGGGGGGAACCCTCACAGATACGCAGTATTTT.

The CDR3 DNA sequence: TGCGCCAGCAGAGGTAGCGGGGACACCGGGGAGCTGTTTTTT. Translation gives CASRGSGDTGELFF. The V gene is TRBV10-2, the J gene TRBJ2-2; TRBD2 agrees at 8 bases. This CDR3 is 14 amino acids long. Germline V gives CDR1 WSHSY, CDR2 SAAADI. V lost 6 bases, J lost 3 bases, and 3 bases stayed unmatched.

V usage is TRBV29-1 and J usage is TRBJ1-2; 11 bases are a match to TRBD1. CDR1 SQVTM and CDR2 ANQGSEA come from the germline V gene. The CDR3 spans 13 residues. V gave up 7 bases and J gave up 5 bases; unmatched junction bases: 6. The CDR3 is CSAWTGGGYGYTF. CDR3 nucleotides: TGCAGCGCTTGGACAGGGGGCGGTTATGGCTACACCTTC.